What follows describes a single T cell receptor (beta chain). This entry is derived from a study of blood T cell repertoires in COVID-19. As originally analysed: Nucleated cell number was recorded as an estimate derived from reference gene primer amplification. Sequenced by immunoSEQ multiplex PCR; TCRdb stores in-frame clones only, minus some. V and J calls and clone size are those listed in that table; D and trimming were worked out from the DNA. The sample comprises tens of thousands of clones, 84% of which are singletons, and approximately 35% rests with the top ten. This CDR3 region has 16 residues. Deletions cut 1 base from V and 0 bases from J, with 7 bases between. In germline, CDR1 is MNHNS, CDR2 SASEGT.

The gene calls are TRBV6-1 and TRBJ1-6, with D unclear. Sequenced sample: peripheral blood. The origin of this receptor is a man in his 70s with acute or convalescent COVID-19. CDR3 region: CASSEGGSSYNSPLHF. CDR3 bases: TGTGCCAGCAGTGAAGGAGGGAGCTCCTATAATTCACCCCTCCACTTT.